This T cell receptor (beta chain) was sequenced during a study of blood T cell repertoires in COVID-19. About the study: Nucleic acid was either cDNA or gDNA, and it came from T cells, B-cell-depleted T cells, or PBMCs.

Authors' data handling: Using reference gene primer amplification, nucleated cell counts were estimated. Assay: immunoSEQ multiplex PCR; the TCRdb copy retains only in-frame clones and omits some. V, J and clone size are those of that table, while D and trimming were read from the DNA. The data show 150,000 to 200,000 clones, about nine tenths seen once. Germline loops: CDR1 GTSNPN, CDR2 SVGIG (reference sequence). The CDR3 runs to 14 residues. V lost 2 bases and J lost 2, with 13 bases in between. In Seattle, patients joined the study during active infection and were tracked longitudinally. The sequenced sample consisted of peripheral blood. The chain recombines TRBV30 with TRBJ2-7; possibly TRBD2 for D (5 bases). The TCR sequence derives from an older woman with COVID-19, enrolled during active disease. CDR3 in DNA: TGTGCCTGGAGTCCTCGAGGGCGGGCCTACGAGCAGTACTTC. Residues: CAWSPRGRAYEQYF. Full variable domain (missing parts from reference TRBV30 and TRBJ2-7): SQTIHQWPATLVQPVGSPLSLECTVEGTSNPNLYWYRQAAGRGLQLLFYSVGIGQISSEVPQNLSASRPQDRQFILSSKKLLLSDSGFYLCAWSPRGRAYEQYFGPGTRLTVT.